The following is a T cell receptor beta chain sequence with its context. The antigen is not known. Per germline, CDR1 SGHRS and CDR2 YFSETQ. V shed 5 bases and J shed 1 base, with 13 bases lying between them. This CDR3 has 14 amino acids. This specimen comes from a study of cytomegalovirus exposure and HLA in healthy donors. PCR involved 60 Vbeta and 13 Jbeta primers. Using immunoSEQ multiplex PCR, the repertoire was profiled, and TCRdb retains in-frame clones only, with some absent. This sample has about 110,000 clones, with 70% to 80% found just once. Study-level points and caveats: Later analysis identified a missense DCLRE1C variant that was linked to TCR beta V- and J-gene trimming. Several of the most significant clusters were apparently associated with common viral pathogens in a later analysis.

Material for sequencing was PBMCs. The sequence was collected from a female donor in good health and CMV-seronegative. J is TRBJ2-7 and V is TRBV5-1; D gene unclear. CDR3: CASSTFRFSYEQYF. CDR3 nucleotide sequence: TGCGCCAGCAGTACGTTCAGGTTTTCCTACGAGCAGTACTTC.